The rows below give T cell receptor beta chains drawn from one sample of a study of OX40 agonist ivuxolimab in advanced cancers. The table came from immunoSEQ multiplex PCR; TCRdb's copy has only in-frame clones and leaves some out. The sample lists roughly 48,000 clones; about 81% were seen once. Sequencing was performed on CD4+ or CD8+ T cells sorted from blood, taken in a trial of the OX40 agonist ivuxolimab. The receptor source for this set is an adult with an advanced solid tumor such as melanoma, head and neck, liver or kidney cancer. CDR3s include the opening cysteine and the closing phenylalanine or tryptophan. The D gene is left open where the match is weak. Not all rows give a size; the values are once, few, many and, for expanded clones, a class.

CASSQGMMETQYF TGTGCCAGCTCTCAGGGGATGATGGAGACCCAGTACTTC - TRBJ2-5 TRBV2 few
CATRSGDRHYGYTF TGTGCCACCAGGTCGGGGGACAGACACTATGGCTACACCTTC TRBD1 TRBJ1-2 TRBV10-3 -
CASSLGRDNEQFF TGTGCCAGCAGCTTAGGCAGGGATAATGAGCAGTTCTTC - TRBJ2-1 TRBV11-3 -
CASSFERRETQYF TGCGCCAGCAGCTTTGAAAGGCGAGAGACCCAGTACTTC - TRBJ2-5 TRBV5-1 -
CAWTSGPLNSPLHF TGTGCCTGGACTAGTGGACCCCTAAATTCACCCCTCCACTTT - TRBJ1-6 TRBV30 -
CAWSVPGFPSYGYTF TGTGCCTGGAGTGTACCAGGGTTTCCCTCCTATGGCTACACCTTC - TRBJ1-2 TRBV30 -
CASSSYNSPLHF TGTGCCAGCAGCTCCTATAATTCACCCCTCCACTTT - TRBJ1-6 TRBV11-1 few
CASSREGNQPQHF TGTGCCAGCTCCCGGGAGGGGAATCAGCCCCAGCATTTT - TRBJ1-5 TRBV6-1 -
CASSSKSGINEQFF TGTGCCAGCAGCTCCAAGAGCGGGATCAATGAGCAGTTCTTC TRBD2 TRBJ2-1 TRBV11-3 -
CAWNGQVNTEAFF TGTGCCTGGAATGGACAGGTAAACACTGAAGCTTTCTTT TRBD1 TRBJ1-1 TRBV30 -
CASSLEGGPGANVLTF TGTGCCAGCAGCTTAGAGGGGGGCCCAGGGGCCAACGTCCTGACTTTC - TRBJ2-6 TRBV11-2 -
CASSIGPDDEQFF TGTGCCAGCAGCATCGGGCCGGACGATGAGCAGTTCTTC - TRBJ2-1 TRBV9 -
CASSLFTDTQYF TGTGCCAGCAGCTTATTCACAGATACGCAGTATTTT - TRBJ2-3 TRBV7-8 once
CASRDGGAPQETQYF TGTGCCAGTAGGGACGGAGGGGCTCCGCAAGAGACCCAGTACTTC - TRBJ2-5 TRBV19 once
CSVEAGGNQPQHF TGCAGCGTTGAAGCCGGGGGCAATCAGCCCCAGCATTTT - TRBJ1-5 TRBV29-1 -
CASQLDYGEQYF TGTGCCAGTCAACTAGATTATGGCGAGCAGTACTTC - TRBJ2-7 TRBV6-6 -
CASSFGSTGSIDTQYF TGCGCCAGCAGCTTCGGCTCAACTGGCAGTATAGATACGCAGTATTTT - TRBJ2-3 TRBV5-1 once
CASSSVGPNTGELFF TGTGCCAGCAGCTCCGTAGGCCCGAACACCGGGGAGCTGTTTTTT - TRBJ2-2 TRBV9 once
CASSLESGGQETQYF TGTGCCAGCAGCTTGGAGTCGGGGGGACAAGAGACCCAGTACTTC TRBD2 TRBJ2-5 TRBV5-4 once
CASSSSPPFGTGAEETQYF TGTGCCAGCAGCTCATCACCTCCATTTGGGACAGGGGCGGAGGAGACCCAGTACTTC TRBD1 TRBJ2-5 TRBV7-3 once
CASTRGGRIQETQYF TGTGCCAGCACCCGAGGGGGGCGAATACAAGAGACCCAGTACTTC - TRBJ2-5 TRBV6-5 -
CATSRGSGAQETQYF TGTGCCACCAGCAGAGGTAGCGGGGCTCAAGAGACCCAGTACTTC TRBD2 TRBJ2-5 TRBV15 -
CASSLGTNNEQFF TGTGCCAGCAGCCTTGGAACTAACAATGAGCAGTTCTTC - TRBJ2-1 TRBV7-3 -
CASRKLADDEQYF TGTGCCAGTAGGAAACTAGCGGACGACGAGCAGTACTTC TRBD2 TRBJ2-7 TRBV19 -
CSVRDTREGTEAFF TGCAGCGTGCGGGACACCCGAGAGGGAACTGAAGCTTTCTTT - TRBJ1-1 TRBV29-1 -
CASSLSLSTGELFF TGCGCCAGCAGCTTAAGTCTTTCAACCGGGGAGCTGTTTTTT - TRBJ2-2 TRBV5-1 -
CASSVGTGVNEKLFF TGTGCCAGCAGCGTAGGGACAGGGGTTAATGAAAAACTGTTTTTT TRBD1 TRBJ1-4 TRBV9 -
CASSSTGTVGEQYF TGTGCCAGCAGCTCGACCGGGACGGTGGGCGAGCAGTACTTC - TRBJ2-7 TRBV7-6 -
CSARSYDEQFF TGCAGCGCCCGCTCGTATGATGAGCAGTTCTTC - TRBJ2-1 TRBV29-1 -
CASSVQGGDYEQYF TGTGCCAGCAGTGTACAGGGGGGGGACTACGAGCAGTACTTC - TRBJ2-7 TRBV2 -
CASSNANTEAFF TGTGCCAGTAGTAATGCCAACACTGAAGCTTTCTTT - TRBJ1-1 TRBV19 -
CSVGTSGRADTQYF TGCAGCGTTGGGACTAGCGGGAGGGCAGATACGCAGTATTTT TRBD2 TRBJ2-3 TRBV29-1 -
CATGAGTRRVGEQFF TGTGCCACCGGAGCAGGGACTAGGAGGGTGGGTGAGCAGTTCTTC TRBD2 TRBJ2-1 TRBV15 -
CASSLISGNYEQYF TGTGCCAGCAGCTTAATCAGCGGGAACTACGAGCAGTACTTC TRBD2 TRBJ2-7 TRBV6-6 once
CAISKGLITADTDTQYF TGTGCCATCAGCAAAGGACTGATCACCGCCGACACAGATACGCAGTATTTT - TRBJ2-3 TRBV10-3 once
CASSPTSGSYEQYF TGTGCCAGCAGCCCGACTAGCGGGAGCTACGAGCAGTACTTC TRBD2 TRBJ2-7 TRBV7-2 -
CASSLDRASGRRGEQYF TGTGCCAGCAGCTTAGACAGGGCTAGCGGGAGGAGAGGGGAGCAGTACTTC TRBD2 TRBJ2-7 TRBV7-3 once
CASSPPTSTDTQYF TGTGCCAGTAGCCCACCGACTAGCACAGATACGCAGTATTTT - TRBJ2-3 TRBV19 -
CASRMRDSTDTQYF TGTGCCAGTAGGATGCGGGACAGCACAGATACGCAGTATTTT - TRBJ2-3 TRBV19 -
CAWRKLRLGTEAFF TGTGCCTGGAGGAAGTTAAGGCTGGGCACTGAAGCTTTCTTT - TRBJ1-1 TRBV30 few
CASSLFSGDGYTF TGCGCCAGCAGCTTGTTTTCGGGGGATGGCTACACCTTC - TRBJ1-2 TRBV5-1 -
CASSPGLAGQGEQYF TGTGCCAGCAGCCCCGGACTAGCGGGCCAAGGGGAGCAGTACTTC TRBD2 TRBJ2-7 TRBV5-4 -
CASSPRGPGSGWLFF TGTGCCAGCTCACCAAGGGGACCGGGGTCGGGATGGCTGTTTTTT - TRBJ1-4 TRBV18 once
CAALRTGNTEAFF TGTGCCGCCCTAAGGACGGGGAACACTGAAGCTTTCTTT - TRBJ1-1 TRBV6-5 -
CSVEFPRGVFF TGCAGCGTCGAATTCCCCCGAGGGGTTTTCTTT - TRBJ1-1 TRBV29-1 -
CASSTKQGTEAFF TGTGCCAGCAGTACGAAACAGGGGACTGAAGCTTTCTTT TRBD1 TRBJ1-1 TRBV11-2 -
CASSHLRQGARTEAFF TGTGCCAGCAGCCACCTCCGACAGGGGGCAAGGACTGAAGCTTTCTTT TRBD1 TRBJ1-1 TRBV7-6 few
CASQTHPGTVAETQYF TGTGCCAGCCAAACCCATCCGGGGACCGTAGCAGAGACCCAGTACTTC - TRBJ2-5 TRBV5-4 -
CASSSQVGYTF TGTGCCAGCAGCTCTCAAGTGGGCTACACCTTC - TRBJ1-2 TRBV5-5 -
CASSQKGTGVRNEQFF TGCGCCAGCAGCCAAAAGGGGACAGGGGTACGGAATGAGCAGTTCTTC TRBD1 TRBJ2-1 TRBV4-3 -
CASSPSGTDTQYF TGTGCCAGCAGCCCCTCTGGCACAGATACGCAGTATTTT - TRBJ2-3 TRBV9 -
CAISATSDSYNEQFF TGTGCCATCAGCGCCACTAGCGACTCCTACAATGAGCAGTTCTTC TRBD2 TRBJ2-1 TRBV10-3 -
CASSSRGVSSDEQYF TGTGCCAGCAGCTCAAGGGGGGTATCTTCCGACGAGCAGTACTTC - TRBJ2-7 TRBV11-1 -
CASSRLASEQYF TGTGCCAGCAGTAGACTAGCCTCCGAGCAGTACTTC TRBD2 TRBJ2-7 TRBV6-1 -
CASSSGQITGELFF TGTGCCAGCAGCTCAGGACAGATCACCGGGGAGCTGTTTTTT - TRBJ2-2 TRBV7-9 -